This TCR beta chain is drawn from a study of T-cell reconstitution after alpha-beta-depleted transplantation in children. Preparing the TCRbeta library involved the use of unique molecular identifiers. TCRdb recomputed calls from the PCR reads with MiXCR, one row per CDR3 protein. The sample holds fewer than 1 million distinct CDR3 sequences, around 15% seen once. Study-level results: Several hundred graft clones that had expanded were reportedly the source of alpha-beta T cells about two months after transplant.

This clonotype was detected many times. Antigen specificity is unknown. Trimming removed 9 bases from V and 3 bases from J; junction bases left unmatched: 2. CDR3 length: 13 residues. CDR1 is ENHRY and CDR2 is SYGVKD in the germline V gene. Sequences were derived from PBMCs, mostly from graft donor cells, sampled 360 days after TCRalphabeta/CD19-depleted stem cell transplant. This receptor was identified in a male patient aged 10 to 17 who had a stem cell transplant for acute lymphoblastic leukemia, so the T cells may come from the graft donor. V usage is TRBV10-3 and J usage is TRBJ2-7; 13 bases agree with TRBD2. DNA for the CDR3: TGTGCCATGGGGACTAGCGGGATCTACGAGCAGTACTTC. Its translation: CAMGTSGIYEQYF.